This T cell receptor beta chain emerged from a study of blood T cell repertoires in COVID-19. Study context: Sources were T cells, B-cell-depleted T cells, or PBMCs; the material itself was cDNA or gDNA.

The CDR3 extends over 16 amino acids. Deletions cut 5 bases from V and 7 bases from J, with 21 bases between. The V gene's germline CDR1 is SNHLY and CDR2 FYNNEI. Participants had their cohort set by participant-reported clinical history. The assay was immunoSEQ multiplex PCR, and TCRdb's table has in-frame clones only and misses some. The sample has a few hundred thousand clones, 87% seen once. The clonotype originates from a woman in her thirties who had recovered from COVID-19. Input material: PBMCs or T cells enriched from blood (not recorded which). The chain recombines TRBV2 with TRBJ1-5; no clear D gene. CDR3 in amino acids: CASSPTSRLEGQPQHF. Written as DNA, the CDR3 is TGTGCCAGCAGTCCTACTAGCAGGCTTGAGGGCCAGCCCCAGCATTTT.